These 30 T cell receptor beta chains originate from one sample sequenced in a study of beta chain features in type 1 diabetes. Expressed TCRB transcripts were sequenced because the isolated RNA had all been reverse transcribed beforehand. TCRdb's copy holds only in-frame clones and misses some; the assay was immunoSEQ multiplex PCR. Seen here are hundreds of thousands of clones, 15% to 20% observed once, and the top ten hold 0.02% to 0.025%. The sequenced sample consisted of naive CD4+ T cells from blood. These receptors were collected from a woman aged 18-30 years in good health.

This clone was observed a few times. The chain uses TRBV20-1 and TRBJ2-7, with a weak D call TRBD1 (6 bases). The length of the CDR3 is 11 residues. V lost 4 bases to trimming and J lost 5 bases, with 9 bases between them. CDR1 and CDR2 from the germline V gene are DFQATT and SNEGSKA (reference sequence). This CDR3 is CSANRAHEQYF. The CDR3 coding sequence is TGCAGTGCTAACAGGGCCCACGAGCAGTACTTC.

In its sample, this clone was seen a few times. This rearrangement joins TRBV5-4 to TRBJ2-5, with 10 bases lining up with TRBD1. J lost 5 bases, V lost 7 bases, and 5 bases had no gene match. This CDR3 contains 13 residues. The germline CDR1 and CDR2 sequences are SGHNT and YYREEE (reference sequence). CDR3 DNA sequence: TGTGCCAGCGGACAGGGGGGCGCGGAGACCCAGTACTTC. Translation gives CASGQGGAETQYF.

This clone appeared a few times. The V and J genes are TRBV29-1 and TRBJ2-7; possible D gene TRBD2, 5 bases. The CDR3 covers 11 residues. The V end was cut by 6 bases, the J end by 3 bases, with 9 bases between. Germline-derived CDR1 and CDR2 are SQVTM and ANQGSEA. The CDR3 coding sequence is TGCAGCGTAAAACGGGACTACGAGCAGTACTTC. It is translated as CSVKRDYEQYF.

This sequence joins TRBV5-1 and TRBJ2-1; D might be TRBD2 (6 bases). The CDR3 sequence is 16 residues long. V shed 2 bases and J shed 0 bases, with 12 bases lying between them. Per germline, CDR1 SGHRS and CDR2 YFSETQ. The CDR3 is CASSFGGPGSYNEQFF. CDR3 coding DNA: TGCGCCAGCAGCTTTGGAGGGCCGGGCTCCTACAATGAGCAGTTCTTC.

This clone showed up just a few times. This chain connects TRBV7-2 to TRBJ1-4; D ambiguous. The V gene lost 5 bases and the J gene lost 0 bases, with 7 bases spanning the gap. Germline CDR1 SGHTA, CDR2 FQGNSA. The CDR3 is made up of 14 amino acids. The CDR3 sequence: CASSREATNEKLFF. CDR3 sequence (DNA): TGTGCCAGCAGCCGAGAAGCAACTAATGAAAAACTGTTTTTT.

This clone came up a few times. The V gene is TRBV11-2, the J gene TRBJ2-7; D is unresolved. Deletions cut 5 bases from V and 3 bases from J, with 14 bases between. The CDR3 has 14 residues. Per the germline V gene, CDR1 is SGHAT and CDR2 is FQNNGV. CDR3 sequence: CASSPLRDLYEQYF. The CDR3 DNA reads as TGTGCCAGCAGCCCGCTAAGAGACCTCTACGAGCAGTACTTC.

The chain is built from TRBV28 and TRBJ2-2; D possibly corresponds to TRBD2 (5 bases). Germline V lookup: CDR1 MDHEN, CDR2 SYDVKM. V gave up 4 bases and J gave up 7 bases, with 25 bases separating them. This CDR3 has 18 amino acids. In DNA form, the CDR3 reads TGTGCCAGCAGTTCCCCCTCGCTTGGGAGTCAGGTTCGCGGGGAGCTGTTTTTT. This sequence encodes CASSSPSLGSQVRGELFF.

This clone was observed a handful of times. The chain recombines TRBV5-1 with TRBJ2-7, with 7 bases that match TRBD2. Trimming cost V 0 bases and J 2 bases; bases outside gene matches: 14. The CDR3 is 18 amino acids. Germline CDR1 SGHRS, CDR2 YFSETQ. CDR3 bases: TGCGCCAGCAGCTTGGGGTCTAGCGGAAATCTTGGGGCCTACGAGCAGTACTTC. As protein: CASSLGSSGNLGAYEQYF.

This sequence joins TRBV5-4 and TRBJ2-6, with D uncertain. Germline CDR1 reads SGHNT; CDR2 reads YYREEE (reference sequence). V lost 2 bases, J lost 0 bases, and 18 bases lay in between. The CDR3 runs to 19 residues. This CDR3 is CASSLDGFPMVSGANVLTF. CDR3 nucleotide sequence: TGTGCCAGCAGCTTAGACGGGTTCCCGATGGTCTCTGGGGCCAACGTCCTGACTTTC.

Only a few counts were recorded for this clone. This chain uses TRBV9 with TRBJ2-5, with 7 nucleotides matching TRBD1. Unmatched junction bases numbered 4, after V lost 0 bases and J lost 5 bases. This CDR3 comprises 14 residues. Per the germline V gene, CDR1 is SGDLS and CDR2 is YYNGEE. The CDR3 coding sequence is TGTGCCAGCAGCGTAGGGACAGGAAAGGAGACCCAGTACTTC. Protein: CASSVGTGKETQYF.

This clone has only a few counts. V is TRBV6-1 and J is TRBJ1-2; D might be TRBD1 (6 bases). Looked up from germline, CDR1 is MNHNS and CDR2 is SASEGT. The V gene lost 5 bases and the J gene lost 8 bases, with 21 bases spanning the gap. This CDR3 spans 15 amino acids. The CDR3 is CASSLDLDSTLGYTF. In nucleotides, the CDR3 is TGTGCCAGCAGTCTGGATTTGGACAGCACCCTGGGCTACACCTTC.

The J gene is TRBJ2-1, the V gene TRBV7-2; 7 bases line up with TRBD2. Germline CDR1 and CDR2: SGHTA and FQGNSA. The CDR3 is 16 amino acids. With V trimmed by 2 bases and J by 4 bases, 8 bases remained unmatched. The CDR3 sequence: CASSLSGRAGYNEQFF. Here the CDR3 DNA reads TGTGCCAGCAGCTTATCGGGGAGGGCGGGGTACAATGAGCAGTTCTTC.

This clone was detected only a few times. This chain connects TRBV6-6 to TRBJ2-2, with TRBD2 matching over 9 bases. Trimming cost V 4 bases and J 3 bases; bases outside gene matches: 3. Germline loops: CDR1 MNHNY, CDR2 SVGAGI (reference sequence). This CDR3 comprises 15 residues. CDR3 loop: CASSLLAGYTGELFF. CDR3 coding DNA: TGTGCCAGCAGTTTACTAGCGGGTTACACCGGGGAGCTGTTTTTT.

This clone was recorded a few times. The V call is TRBV19, the J call TRBJ2-1; weak D call: TRBD2 (5 bases). Germline assignment: CDR1 LNHDA and CDR2 SQIVND (reference sequence). Trimming took off 5 bases at V and 2 bases at J, with 13 bases between the two ends. CDR3 size: 15 residues. The CDR3 sequence is CASSPRGSTYNEQFF. The CDR3, as DNA: TGTGCCAGTAGTCCGCGAGGGTCCACCTACAATGAGCAGTTCTTC.

This clone has more than one count but fewer than ten. This sequence joins TRBV2 and TRBJ2-6; the D is unclear. The CDR3 has 14 residues. V was pared by 8 bases and J by 3 bases, with 11 bases between. Germline CDR1 reads SNHLY; CDR2 reads FYNNEI. In DNA form, the CDR3 reads TGTGCCAGCCAGTTGGAAGGTGGGGCCAACGTCCTGACTTTC. Its translation is CASQLEGGANVLTF.

In this sample, this clone turned up a few times. The rearrangement links TRBV5-1 to TRBJ2-3; 13 positions agree with TRBD2. Germline loops: CDR1 SGHRS, CDR2 YFSETQ. V was pared by 2 bases and J by 8 bases, with 11 bases of the junction left unmatched. The CDR3 sequence is 17 residues long. CDR3 DNA: TGCGCCAGCAGCTTAGGGGGGACTAGCGGGACGCCCGGTACGCAGTATTTT. It translates to CASSLGGTSGTPGTQYF.

The chain links TRBV6-5 to TRBJ1-2; D gene uncertain. The CDR3 has 13 amino acids. The V end lost 2 bases, the J end lost 9 bases, and 13 bases lay between the germline ends. From germline, CDR1 is MNHEY and CDR2 SVGAGI. Here the CDR3 reads CASSYLRGVSYTF. Written as DNA, the CDR3 is TGTGCCAGCAGTTACCTAAGAGGAGTGAGCTACACCTTC.

V is TRBV5-4 and J is TRBJ2-3, with 9 nucleotides matching TRBD1. Germline-derived CDR1 and CDR2 are SGHNT and YYREEE (reference sequence). This CDR3 has 16 amino acids. The V segment lost 2 bases and the J segment 0 bases; nucleotides outside the gene matches: 4. CDR3 amino acids: CASSLRTGDSTDTQYF. In DNA, the CDR3 is TGTGCCAGCAGCTTAAGGACAGGGGACAGCACAGATACGCAGTATTTT.

The CDR3 is CASKTELTDTQYF. CDR3 coding DNA: TGTGCCAGCAAAACGGAACTCACAGATACGCAGTATTTT. The V call is TRBV27, the J call TRBJ2-3; the D is unclear. The CDR3 spans 13 residues. Germline lookup yields CDR1 MNHEY and CDR2 SMNVEV (reference sequence). Deletions cut 7 bases from V and 2 bases from J, with 10 bases between.

J is TRBJ2-3 and V is TRBV9; no clear D. Trimming took off 0 bases at V and 6 bases at J, with 14 bases between the two ends. CDR1 and CDR2 (germline): SGDLS, YYNGEE. The CDR3 extends over 15 amino acids. CDR3 bases: TGTGCCAGCAGCGTAGGGGTAAAAACGTCGGATACGCAGTATTTT. As protein: CASSVGVKTSDTQYF. Variable domain in full (rest from reference TRBV9 and TRBJ2-3): DSGVTQTPKHLITATGQRVTLRCSPRSGDLSVYWYQQSLDQGLQFLIQYYNGEERAKGNILERFSAQQFPDLHSELNLSSLELGDSALYFCASSVGVKTSDTQYFGPGTRLTVL.

The chain joins TRBV15 to TRBJ1-4, with D maybe TRBD1 (6 bases). The ends were cut back, 9 bases at V and 10 bases at J, with 27 bases in the middle. The CDR3 is made up of 16 amino acids. Germline V lookup: CDR1 LNHNV, CDR2 YYDKDF (reference sequence). The DNA for the CDR3 is TGTGCCACGACAGAGTCTCCCAGGGGCGCCTCGGGAAAACTGTTTTTT. Translated, it gives CATTESPRGASGKLFF.

The chain joins TRBV7-9 to TRBJ1-2; D is uncertain. The CDR3 is 13 amino acids. Per the germline V gene, CDR1 is SEHNR and CDR2 is FQNEAQ (reference sequence). Trimming took off 3 bases at V and 4 bases at J, with 9 bases between the two ends. CDR3 residues: CASSFGVAYGYTF. The CDR3 DNA reads TGTGCCAGCAGCTTCGGGGTAGCCTATGGCTACACCTTC.

This clone was seen a few times. CDR3 sequence: CASSEVMGLTEAFF. CDR3 DNA sequence: TGTGCCAGCAGTGAAGTTATGGGGCTCACTGAAGCTTTCTTT. This chain uses TRBV25-1 with TRBJ1-1, with D possibly TRBD1 on 5 matching bases. Germline V gene sequence: CDR1 MGHDK, CDR2 SYGVNS. The CDR3 is 14 residues long. The V end lost 2 bases, the J end lost 4 bases, and 11 bases lay between the germline ends.

This chain joins TRBV10-3 and TRBJ2-2; TRBD2 is a possible D gene (6 bases). Trimming left V 7 bases short and J 6 bases short, with 12 bases between. Germline assignment: CDR1 ENHRY and CDR2 SYGVKD. The CDR3 contains 13 residues. The CDR3 region is CAINRPGAGELFF. Here the CDR3 DNA reads TGTGCCATCAACCGACCGGGGGCCGGGGAGCTGTTTTTT.

The chain joins TRBV27 to TRBJ2-7, with D maybe TRBD2 (7 bases). V was shortened by 4 bases and J by 12 bases, with 22 bases between the two germline ends. The CDR3 runs to 14 residues. Germline assignment: CDR1 MNHEY and CDR2 SMNVEV (reference sequence). The CDR3 here is CASSSGTRAGAMYF. The CDR3 region has the DNA TGTGCCAGCAGTTCCGGGACACGGGCGGGAGCGATGTACTTC.

The V call is TRBV7-2, the J call TRBJ2-1; TRBD2 is a possible D gene (7 bases). Germline V gives CDR1 SGHTA, CDR2 FQGNSA. Between the trimmed V and J ends, which lost 5 bases and 8 bases, there was a span of 25 bases. The CDR3 consists of 17 residues. This chain's CDR3 is CASSPPGAGAITDEQFF. The CDR3 DNA reads TGTGCCAGCAGCCCGCCGGGGGCGGGAGCTATTACGGATGAGCAGTTCTTC.

V usage is TRBV5-1 and J usage is TRBJ2-7, with 7 positions matching TRBD1. CDR1 is SGHRS and CDR2 is YFSETQ in the germline V gene. Germline trimming cut 5 bases from V and 0 bases from J; bases unmatched to any gene: 5. CDR3 size: 14 residues. The CDR3 bases are TGCGCCAGCAGGTCCGGGACAGCCTCCTACGAGCAGTACTTC. This codes for CASRSGTASYEQYF.

This clone was seen at least ten times. The chain is built from TRBV16 and TRBJ2-6; a weak D match, TRBD1 (6 bases). The germline V gene encodes CDR1 KGHSY and CDR2 FQNENV. This CDR3 has 16 amino acids. V dropped 3 bases and J dropped 2 bases, with 11 bases sitting between them. CDR3 protein: CASSHVNRAGANVLTF. The CDR3 DNA reads as TGTGCCAGCAGCCACGTAAACAGGGCTGGGGCCAACGTCCTGACTTTC.

The V and J genes are TRBV27 and TRBJ2-7, with D possibly being TRBD1 (5 bases). The CDR3 sequence is 15 residues long. The V gene lost 3 bases and the J gene lost 6 bases, with 18 bases spanning the gap. Germline assignment: CDR1 MNHEY and CDR2 SMNVEV (reference sequence). The chain's CDR3 is CASSLSFAGRTEQYF. The CDR3 DNA is TGTGCCAGCAGTTTGTCGTTCGCAGGGCGTACCGAGCAGTACTTC.

This clone was recorded a few times. This chain links TRBV14 with TRBJ2-5; D not certain. Between the trimmed V and J ends, which lost 2 bases and 1 base, there was a span of 8 bases. This CDR3 contains 14 residues. Germline CDR1 SGHDN, CDR2 FVKESK. The CDR3 DNA is TGTGCCAGCAGCCAACTTTTGACCCAAGAGACCCAGTACTTC. Amino acids: CASSQLLTQETQYF.